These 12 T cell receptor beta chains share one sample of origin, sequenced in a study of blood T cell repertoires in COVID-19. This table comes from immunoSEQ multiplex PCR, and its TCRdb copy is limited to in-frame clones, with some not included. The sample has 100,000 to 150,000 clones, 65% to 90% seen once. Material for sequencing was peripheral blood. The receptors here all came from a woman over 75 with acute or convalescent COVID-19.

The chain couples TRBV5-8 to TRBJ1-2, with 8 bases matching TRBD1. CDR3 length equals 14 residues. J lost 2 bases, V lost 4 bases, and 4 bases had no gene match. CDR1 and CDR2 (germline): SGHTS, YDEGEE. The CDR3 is CASSTRTGNYGYTF. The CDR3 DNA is TGTGCCAGCAGCACCAGGACAGGGAACTATGGCTACACCTTC.

The DNA for the CDR3 is TGTGCCAGCATCGGGTCGAATAGCAATCAGCCCCAGCATTTT. It yields the protein CASIGSNSNQPQHF. The chain combines TRBV2 with TRBJ1-5; D remains ambiguous. Germline V lookup: CDR1 SNHLY, CDR2 FYNNEI. Trimming shortened V by 7 bases and J by 0 bases, and 10 bases separated the two germline ends. The CDR3 loop spans 14 amino acids.

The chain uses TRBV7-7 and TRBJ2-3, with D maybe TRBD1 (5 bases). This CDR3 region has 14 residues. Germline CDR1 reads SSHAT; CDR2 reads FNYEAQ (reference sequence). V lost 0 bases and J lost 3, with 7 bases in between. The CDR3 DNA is TGTGCCAGCAGCTTAGCAGGGGTAACAGATACGCAGTATTTT. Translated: CASSLAGVTDTQYF. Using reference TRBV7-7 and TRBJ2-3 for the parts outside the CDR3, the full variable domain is GAGVSQSPRYKVTKRGQDVTLRCDPISSHATLYWYQQALGQGPEFLTYFNYEAQPDKSGLPSDRFSAERPEGSISTLTIQRTEQRDSAMYRCASSLAGVTDTQYFGPGTRLTVL.

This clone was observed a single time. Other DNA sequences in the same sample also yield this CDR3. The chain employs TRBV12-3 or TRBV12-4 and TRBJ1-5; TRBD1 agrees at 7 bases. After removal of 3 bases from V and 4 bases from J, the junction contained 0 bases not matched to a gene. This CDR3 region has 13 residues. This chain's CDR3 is CASSLTGNQPQHF. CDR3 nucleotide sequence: TGTGCCAGCAGTTTGACAGGGAATCAGCCCCAGCATTTT.

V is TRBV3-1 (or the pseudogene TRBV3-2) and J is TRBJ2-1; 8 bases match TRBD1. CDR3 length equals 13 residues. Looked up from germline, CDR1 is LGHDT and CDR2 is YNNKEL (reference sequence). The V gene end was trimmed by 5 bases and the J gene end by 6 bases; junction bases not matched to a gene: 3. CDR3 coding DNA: TGTGCCAGCAGCTACACAGGGGGCAATGAGCAGTTCTTC. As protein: CASSYTGGNEQFF.

CDR3 residues: CASSPGRGEGEKLFF. The CDR3 DNA sequence: TGCGCCAGCAGCCCCGGACGGGGGGAAGGTGAAAAACTGTTTTTT. This sequence joins TRBV5-1 and TRBJ1-4; D might be TRBD1 (5 bases). The germline V and J ends were trimmed by 4 bases and 7 bases, with 17 bases remaining between them. Per the germline V gene, CDR1 is SGHRS and CDR2 is YFSETQ. The length of the CDR3 is 15 residues. The full variable domain, with the rest looked up from reference TRBV5-1 and TRBJ1-4, is KAGVTQTPRYLIKTRGQQVTLSCSPISGHRSVSWYQQTPGQGLQFLFEYFSETQRNKGNFPGRFSGRQFSNSRSEMNVSTLELGDSALYLCASSPGRGEGEKLFFGSGTQLSVL.

CDR3 sequence reads: CASSEHGGDTQYF. The CDR3 nucleotides read TGTGCCAGCAGCGAACATGGAGGAGATACGCAGTATTTT. The V and J genes are TRBV2 and TRBJ2-3; TRBD2 is a possible D gene (5 bases). The V end lost 6 bases, the J end lost 5 bases, and 12 bases lay between the germline ends. Germline CDR1 and CDR2: SNHLY and FYNNEI. The CDR3 is 13 residues long.

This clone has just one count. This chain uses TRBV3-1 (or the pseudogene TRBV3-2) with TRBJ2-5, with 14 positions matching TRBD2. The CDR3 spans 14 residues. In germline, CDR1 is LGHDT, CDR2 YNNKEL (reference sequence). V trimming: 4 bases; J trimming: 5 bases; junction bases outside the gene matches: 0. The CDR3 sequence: CASSRTSGGETQYF. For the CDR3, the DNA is TGTGCCAGCAGCCGGACTAGCGGGGGGGAGACCCAGTACTTC.

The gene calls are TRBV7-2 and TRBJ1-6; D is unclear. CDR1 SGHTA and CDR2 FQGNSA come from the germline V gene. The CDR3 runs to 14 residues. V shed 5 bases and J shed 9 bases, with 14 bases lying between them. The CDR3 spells CASSPLQGGSPLHF. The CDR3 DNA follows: TGTGCCAGCAGCCCATTACAAGGAGGTTCACCCCTCCACTTT.

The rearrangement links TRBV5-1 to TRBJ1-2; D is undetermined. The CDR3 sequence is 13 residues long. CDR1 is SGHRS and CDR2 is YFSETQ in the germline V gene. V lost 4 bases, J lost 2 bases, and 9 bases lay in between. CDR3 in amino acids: CASSQTRNYGYTF. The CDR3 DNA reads TGCGCCAGCAGCCAGACACGAAACTATGGCTACACCTTC.

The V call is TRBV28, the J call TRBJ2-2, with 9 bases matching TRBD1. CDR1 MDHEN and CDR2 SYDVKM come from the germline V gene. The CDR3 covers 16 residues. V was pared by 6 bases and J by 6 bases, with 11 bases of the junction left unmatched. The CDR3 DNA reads TGTGCCAGCAGAAACCCGGGACAGGGTTTCTCCGGGGAGCTGTTTTTT. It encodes CASRNPGQGFSGELFF.

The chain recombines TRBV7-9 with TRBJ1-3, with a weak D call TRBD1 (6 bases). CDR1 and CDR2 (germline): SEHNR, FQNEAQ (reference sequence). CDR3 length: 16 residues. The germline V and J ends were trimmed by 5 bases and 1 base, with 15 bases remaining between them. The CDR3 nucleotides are TGTGCCAGCAGCCGGAGAGCCGGGACATCTGGAAACACCATATATTTT. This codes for CASSRRAGTSGNTIYF.